Listed below are T cell receptor beta chains from one sample, sequenced in a study of response to subunit inactivated influenza vaccine. In TCRdb, the RT-PCR reads were re-called with MiXCR into one record per CDR3 protein. This sample has about 650,000 distinct CDR3 sequences, with approximately 14% found just once. The sequences come from PBMCs from blood, collected 14 days before vaccination. The source is a man aged 50 to 60 who received an inactivated influenza vaccine. Both conserved end residues are part of each CDR3. Each record gives: D gene, CDR3 length, clone size, V gene, J gene, CDR3 protein, CDR3 DNA. D genes are given only for firm matches. Some rows mark clone size as missing; the rest say once, few, many or name a class of expanded clone.

d_call: TRBD1; cdr3_length: 15; clone_size: .; v_call: TRBV4-3; j_call: TRBJ1-6; cdr3_aa: CASSQVRDRASPLHF; cdr3_nt: TGCGCCAGCAGCCAAGTTCGCGACAGGGCTTCACCCCTCCACTTT
d_call: .; cdr3_length: 16; clone_size: few; v_call: TRBV10-3; j_call: TRBJ2-2; cdr3_aa: CAISESAGPYTGELFF; cdr3_nt: TGTGCCATCAGTGAGTCTGCGGGCCCGTACACCGGGGAGCTGTTTTTT
d_call: .; cdr3_length: 13; clone_size: many; v_call: TRBV5-1; j_call: TRBJ2-5; cdr3_aa: CASSLVGAETQYF; cdr3_nt: TGCGCCAGCAGCTTGGTGGGGGCAGAGACCCAGTACTTC
d_call: TRBD1; cdr3_length: 12; clone_size: many; v_call: TRBV10-3; j_call: TRBJ2-1; cdr3_aa: CASWDRGSEQFF; cdr3_nt: TGTGCCTCATGGGACAGGGGGAGTGAGCAGTTCTTC
d_call: .; cdr3_length: 16; clone_size: once; v_call: TRBV2; j_call: TRBJ2-1; cdr3_aa: CASSEERVSSYNEQFF; cdr3_nt: TGTGCCAGCAGTGAGGAGCGGGTGAGCTCCTACAATGAGCAGTTCTTC
d_call: .; cdr3_length: 12; clone_size: many; v_call: TRBV12-3/TRBV12-4; j_call: TRBJ2-3; cdr3_aa: CASSQYTDTQYF; cdr3_nt: TGTGCCAGCAGCCAATACACAGATACGCAGTATTTT
d_call: TRBD2; cdr3_length: 15; clone_size: few; v_call: TRBV11-2; j_call: TRBJ2-1; cdr3_aa: CARKKRDRTYNEQFF; cdr3_nt: TGTGCCAGGAAGAAGCGGGACCGGACCTACAATGAGCAGTTCTTC
d_call: .; cdr3_length: 14; clone_size: few; v_call: TRBV27; j_call: TRBJ2-2; cdr3_aa: CASSYLQNTGELFF; cdr3_nt: TGTGCCAGCAGTTACTTACAGAACACCGGGGAGCTGTTTTTT
d_call: TRBD1; cdr3_length: 11; clone_size: many; v_call: TRBV6-5; j_call: TRBJ1-2; cdr3_aa: CASSYAGGVTF; cdr3_nt: TGTGCCAGCAGTTACGCAGGGGGAGTCACCTTC
d_call: .; cdr3_length: 17; clone_size: few; v_call: TRBV28; j_call: TRBJ2-1; cdr3_aa: CASSPYGRSNPYNEQFF; cdr3_nt: TGTGCCAGCAGTCCCTACGGGCGGAGTAACCCCTACAATGAGCAGTTCTTC
d_call: TRBD1; cdr3_length: 15; clone_size: .; v_call: TRBV4-1; j_call: TRBJ1-2; cdr3_aa: CASSQEGQGPYGYTF; cdr3_nt: TGCGCCAGCAGCCAAGAGGGACAGGGGCCCTATGGCTACACCTTC
d_call: .; cdr3_length: 14; clone_size: .; v_call: TRBV9; j_call: TRBJ2-7; cdr3_aa: CASSVDLRTAEQYF; cdr3_nt: TGTGCCAGCAGCGTAGACCTTAGGACCGCCGAGCAGTACTTC
d_call: .; cdr3_length: 13; clone_size: .; v_call: TRBV15; j_call: TRBJ2-2; cdr3_aa: CATSRDVLGELFF; cdr3_nt: TGTGCCACCAGCAGAGACGTTCTCGGGGAGCTGTTTTTT
d_call: .; cdr3_length: 15; clone_size: few; v_call: TRBV4-2; j_call: TRBJ2-5; cdr3_aa: CASSLNNRGSQTQYF; cdr3_nt: TGTGCCAGCAGCCTAAATAACCGTGGCTCCCAGACCCAGTACTTC
d_call: .; cdr3_length: 14; clone_size: many; v_call: TRBV3-1; j_call: TRBJ2-1; cdr3_aa: CASSYGLPRDEQFF; cdr3_nt: TGTGCCAGCAGCTACGGACTCCCCAGAGATGAGCAGTTCTTC
d_call: .; cdr3_length: 13; clone_size: few; v_call: TRBV13; j_call: TRBJ2-7; cdr3_aa: CASSPIRGYEQYF; cdr3_nt: TGTGCCAGCAGCCCAATCAGGGGCTACGAGCAGTACTTC
d_call: TRBD1; cdr3_length: 15; clone_size: few; v_call: TRBV7-9; j_call: TRBJ1-1; cdr3_aa: CASSPGTGMNTEAFF; cdr3_nt: TGTGCCAGCAGCCCGGGGACAGGGATGAACACTGAAGCTTTCTTT
d_call: .; cdr3_length: 15; clone_size: .; v_call: TRBV28; j_call: TRBJ2-3; cdr3_aa: CASSLYGQEADTQYF; cdr3_nt: TGTGCCAGCAGTTTGTACGGCCAAGAGGCAGATACGCAGTATTTT
d_call: .; cdr3_length: 17; clone_size: .; v_call: TRBV3-1; j_call: TRBJ2-3; cdr3_aa: CASSQPGTSFSTDTQYF; cdr3_nt: TGTGCCAGCAGCCAACCAGGGACTTCCTTTAGCACAGATACGCAGTATTTT
d_call: .; cdr3_length: 13; clone_size: .; v_call: TRBV4-1; j_call: TRBJ1-2; cdr3_aa: CASSQRHGDATFF; cdr3_nt: TGCGCCAGCAGCCAAAGACACGGGGATGCCACGTTCTTC
d_call: .; cdr3_length: 12; clone_size: few; v_call: TRBV5-1; j_call: TRBJ2-3; cdr3_aa: CASSTDTNTQYF; cdr3_nt: TGCGCCAGCAGCACCGACACAAATACGCAGTATTTT